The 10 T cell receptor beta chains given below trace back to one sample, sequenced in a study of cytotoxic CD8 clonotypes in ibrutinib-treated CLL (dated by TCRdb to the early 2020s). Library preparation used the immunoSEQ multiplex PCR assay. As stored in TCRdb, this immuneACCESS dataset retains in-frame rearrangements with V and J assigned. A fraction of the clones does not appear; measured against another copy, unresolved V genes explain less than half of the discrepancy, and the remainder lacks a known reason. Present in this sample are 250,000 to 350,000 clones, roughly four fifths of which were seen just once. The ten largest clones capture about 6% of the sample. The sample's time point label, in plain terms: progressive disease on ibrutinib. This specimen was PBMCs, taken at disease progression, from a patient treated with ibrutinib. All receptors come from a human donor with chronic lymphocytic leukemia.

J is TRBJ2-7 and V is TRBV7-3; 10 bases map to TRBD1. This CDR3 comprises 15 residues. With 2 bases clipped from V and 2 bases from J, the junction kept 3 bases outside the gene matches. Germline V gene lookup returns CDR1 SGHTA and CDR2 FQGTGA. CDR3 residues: CASSLVGTGAYEQYF. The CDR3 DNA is TGTGCCAGCAGCTTAGTCGGGACAGGGGCCTACGAGCAGTACTTC.

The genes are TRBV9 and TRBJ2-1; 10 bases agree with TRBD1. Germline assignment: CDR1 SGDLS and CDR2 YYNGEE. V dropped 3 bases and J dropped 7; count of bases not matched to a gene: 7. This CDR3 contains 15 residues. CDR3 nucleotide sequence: TGTGCCAGCAGCGACGACAGGGGGCTAGGTAATGAGCAGTTCTTC. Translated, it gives CASSDDRGLGNEQFF.

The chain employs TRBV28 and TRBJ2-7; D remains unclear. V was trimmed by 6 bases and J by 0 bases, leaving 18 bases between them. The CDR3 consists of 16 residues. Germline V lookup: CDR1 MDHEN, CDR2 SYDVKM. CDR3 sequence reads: CASSLVMTSLSYEQYF. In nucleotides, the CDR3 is TGTGCCAGCAGCCTCGTTATGACTTCCCTCTCCTACGAGCAGTACTTC.

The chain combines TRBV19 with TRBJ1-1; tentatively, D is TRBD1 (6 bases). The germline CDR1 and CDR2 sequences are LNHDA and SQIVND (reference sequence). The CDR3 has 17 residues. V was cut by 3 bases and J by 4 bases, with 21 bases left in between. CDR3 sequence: CASSMWIVGQRSTEAFF. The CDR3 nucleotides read TGTGCCAGTAGTATGTGGATAGTCGGACAGAGGTCCACTGAAGCTTTCTTT.

The CDR3 DNA reads as TGCGCCAGCAGCCAAGATGAGCGGGAGCCGTACTACGAGCAGTACTTC. Translated, it gives CASSQDEREPYYEQYF. The chain uses TRBV4-1 and TRBJ2-7, with TRBD2 identical over 8 bases. The germline V gene encodes CDR1 MGHRA and CDR2 YSYEKL. This CDR3 region has 16 residues. The V gene end was trimmed by 0 bases and the J gene end by 3 bases; junction bases not matched to a gene: 7.

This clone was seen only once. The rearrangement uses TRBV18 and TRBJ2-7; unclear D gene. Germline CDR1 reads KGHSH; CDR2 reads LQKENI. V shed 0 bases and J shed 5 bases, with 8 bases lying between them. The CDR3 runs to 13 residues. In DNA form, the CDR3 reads TGTGCCAGCTCACCACCGTTATCCCACGAGCAGTACTTC. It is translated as CASSPPLSHEQYF.

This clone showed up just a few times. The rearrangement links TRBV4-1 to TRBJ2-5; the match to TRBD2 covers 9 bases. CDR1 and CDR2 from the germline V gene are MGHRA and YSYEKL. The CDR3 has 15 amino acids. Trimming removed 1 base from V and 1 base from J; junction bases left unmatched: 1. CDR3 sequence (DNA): TGCGCCAGCAGCCAAGGACTAGCGGTCCAAGAGACCCAGTACTTC. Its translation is CASSQGLAVQETQYF.

The CDR3 DNA reads TGTGCCAGCAGCGTAGTCCCAGGGAGCTCCTACGAGCAGTACTTC. It encodes CASSVVPGSSYEQYF. The V call is TRBV9, the J call TRBJ2-7; D is possibly TRBD1 or TRBD2 (5 bases each). Trimming stripped 0 bases from V and 0 bases from J, with 10 bases between. The germline V gene encodes CDR1 SGDLS and CDR2 YYNGEE. The CDR3 is 15 amino acids.

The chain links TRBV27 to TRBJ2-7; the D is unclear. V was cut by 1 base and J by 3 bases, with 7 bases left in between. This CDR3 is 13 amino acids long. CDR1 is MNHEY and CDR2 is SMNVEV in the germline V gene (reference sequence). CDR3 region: CASSLYPHYEQYF. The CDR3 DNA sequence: TGTGCCAGCAGTTTATATCCCCACTACGAGCAGTACTTC.

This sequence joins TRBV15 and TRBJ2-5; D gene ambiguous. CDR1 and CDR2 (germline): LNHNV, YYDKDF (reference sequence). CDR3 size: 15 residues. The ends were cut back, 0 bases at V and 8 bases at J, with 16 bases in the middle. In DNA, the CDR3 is TGTGCCACCAGCAGAGAAGGTGGCAGGTGGGCCACCCAGTACTTC. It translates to CATSREGGRWATQYF.